This T cell receptor beta chain comes out of a study of blood T cell repertoires in COVID-19. As for the study in general: The United States, Italy and Spain provided the acute and convalescent COVID-19 samples. From T cells, B-cell-depleted T cells, or PBMCs came the material, which was cDNA or gDNA.

In the original analysis: By means of reference gene primer amplification, nucleated cell counts were estimated. Generated by immunoSEQ multiplex PCR, the TCRdb table keeps only in-frame clones and is missing some. V and J calls plus clone size are reproduced from that table; the DNA served to infer D and trimming. The sample shows 100,000 to 120,000 clones, around 84% of them seen only once. Germline CDR1 LNHDA, CDR2 SQIVND (reference sequence). Between the trimmed V and J ends, which lost 4 bases and 3 bases, there was a span of 15 bases. The CDR3 consists of 15 residues. This clonotype originated in a human donor in a cohort sampled during active COVID-19. Input material: peripheral blood. This sequence joins TRBV19 and TRBJ1-2; D perhaps matches TRBD1 (6 bases). CDR3 bases: TGTGCCAGTAGTACGCCGACAGCAGGGGACTATGGCTACACCTTC. Protein product: CASSTPTAGDYGYTF.